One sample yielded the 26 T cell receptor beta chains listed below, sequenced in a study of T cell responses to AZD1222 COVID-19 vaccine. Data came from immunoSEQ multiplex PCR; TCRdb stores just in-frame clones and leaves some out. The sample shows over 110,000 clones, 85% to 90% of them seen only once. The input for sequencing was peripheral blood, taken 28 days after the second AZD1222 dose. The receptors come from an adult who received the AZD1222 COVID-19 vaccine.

The CDR3 reads CATSDFSGGNEQFF. CDR3 DNA sequence: TGTGCCACCAGTGATTTTAGCGGGGGTAATGAGCAGTTCTTC. The gene calls are TRBV24-1 and TRBJ2-1; 9 positions match TRBD2. V shed 1 base and J 7 bases; nucleotides not matched to a gene: 1. This CDR3 comprises 14 residues. Germline lookup yields CDR1 KGHDR and CDR2 SFDVKD.

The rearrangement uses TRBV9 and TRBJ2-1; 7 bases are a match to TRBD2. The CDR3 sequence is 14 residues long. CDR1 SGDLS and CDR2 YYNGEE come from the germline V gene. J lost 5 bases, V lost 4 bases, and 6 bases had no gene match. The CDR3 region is CASSNPGTNNEQFF. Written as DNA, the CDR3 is TGTGCCAGCAGCAACCCCGGGACTAACAATGAGCAGTTCTTC.

CDR3 protein: CASSQAPGQGVEQYF. The CDR3 nucleotides read TGCGCCAGCAGCCAGGCACCGGGACAGGGGGTCGAGCAGTACTTC. This sequence joins TRBV4-1 and TRBJ2-7; 11 bases align to TRBD1. Germline V gene lookup returns CDR1 MGHRA and CDR2 YSYEKL. The CDR3 contains 15 residues. J lost 6 bases, V lost 3 bases, and 7 bases had no gene match.

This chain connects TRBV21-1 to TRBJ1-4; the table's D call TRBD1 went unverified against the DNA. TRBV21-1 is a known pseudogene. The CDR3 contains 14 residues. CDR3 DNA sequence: TGTGCCAGCGGCCTGGAGGGACAGAGGGAAAAACTGTTTTTT. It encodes CASGLEGQREKLFF.

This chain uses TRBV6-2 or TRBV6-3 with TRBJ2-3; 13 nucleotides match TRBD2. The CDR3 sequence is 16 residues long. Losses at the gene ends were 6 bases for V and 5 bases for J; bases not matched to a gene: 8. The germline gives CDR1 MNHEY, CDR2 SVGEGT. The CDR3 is CASSLRLAGGIDTQYF. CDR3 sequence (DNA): TGTGCCAGCAGCCTTCGACTAGCGGGAGGAATAGATACGCAGTATTTT.

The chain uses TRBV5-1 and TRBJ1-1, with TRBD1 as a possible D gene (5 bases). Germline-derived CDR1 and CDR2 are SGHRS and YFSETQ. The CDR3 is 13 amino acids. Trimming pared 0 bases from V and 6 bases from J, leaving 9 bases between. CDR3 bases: TGCGCCAGCAGCTTGGAATGGGGACCTGAAGCTTTCTTT. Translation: CASSLEWGPEAFF.

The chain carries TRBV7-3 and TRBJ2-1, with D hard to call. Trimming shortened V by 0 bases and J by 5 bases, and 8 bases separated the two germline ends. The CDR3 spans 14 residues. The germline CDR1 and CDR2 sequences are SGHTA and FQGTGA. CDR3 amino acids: CASSLTVWDNEQFF. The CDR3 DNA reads TGTGCCAGCAGCTTAACTGTGTGGGACAATGAGCAGTTCTTC.

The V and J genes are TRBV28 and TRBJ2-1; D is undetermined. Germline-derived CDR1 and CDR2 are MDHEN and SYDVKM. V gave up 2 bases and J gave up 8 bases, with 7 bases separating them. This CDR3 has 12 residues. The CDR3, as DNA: TGTGCCAGCAGTTTACAATACTATGAGCAGTTCTTC. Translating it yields CASSLQYYEQFF.

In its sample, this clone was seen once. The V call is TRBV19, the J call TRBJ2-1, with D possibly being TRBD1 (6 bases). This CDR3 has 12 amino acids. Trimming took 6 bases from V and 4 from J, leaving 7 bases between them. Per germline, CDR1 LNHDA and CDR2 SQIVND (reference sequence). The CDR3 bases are TGTGCCAGTAGAGGGGGATACAATGAGCAGTTCTTC. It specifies CASRGGYNEQFF.

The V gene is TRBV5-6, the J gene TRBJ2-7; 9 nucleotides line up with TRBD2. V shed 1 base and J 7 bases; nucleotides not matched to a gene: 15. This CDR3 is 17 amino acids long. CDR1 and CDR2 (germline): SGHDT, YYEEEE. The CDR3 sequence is CASSLSRSGGPIGEQYV. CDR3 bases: TGTGCCAGCAGCTTGTCTCGTAGCGGGGGCCCCATTGGGGAGCAGTACGTC.

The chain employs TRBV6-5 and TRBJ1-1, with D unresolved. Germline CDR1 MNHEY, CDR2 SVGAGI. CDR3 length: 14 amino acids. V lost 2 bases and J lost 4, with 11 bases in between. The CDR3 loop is CASSYRNLATEAFF. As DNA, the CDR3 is TGTGCCAGCAGTTACAGGAACCTCGCCACTGAAGCTTTCTTT.

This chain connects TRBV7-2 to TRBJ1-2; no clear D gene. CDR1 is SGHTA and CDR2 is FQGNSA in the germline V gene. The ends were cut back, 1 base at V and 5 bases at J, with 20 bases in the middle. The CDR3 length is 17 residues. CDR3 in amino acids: CASSLEAGMPGSYGYTF. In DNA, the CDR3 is TGTGCCAGCAGCTTAGAAGCGGGTATGCCGGGGTCGTATGGCTACACCTTC.

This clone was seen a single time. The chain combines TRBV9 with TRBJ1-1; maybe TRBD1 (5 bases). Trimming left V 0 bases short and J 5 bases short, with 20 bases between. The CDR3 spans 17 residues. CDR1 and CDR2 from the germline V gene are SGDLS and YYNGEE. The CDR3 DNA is TGTGCCAGCAGCGTAGACCCGATTGGCGGGGGGATAACTGAAGCTTTCTTT. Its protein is CASSVDPIGGGITEAFF. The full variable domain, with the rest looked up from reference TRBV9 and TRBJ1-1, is DSGVTQTPKHLITATGQRVTLRCSPRSGDLSVYWYQQSLDQGLQFLIQYYNGEERAKGNILERFSAQQFPDLHSELNLSSLELGDSALYFCASSVDPIGGGITEAFFGQGTRLTVV.

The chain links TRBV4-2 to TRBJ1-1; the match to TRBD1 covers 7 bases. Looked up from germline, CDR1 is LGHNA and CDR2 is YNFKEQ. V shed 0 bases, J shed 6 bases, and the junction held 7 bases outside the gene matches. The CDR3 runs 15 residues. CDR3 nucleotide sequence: TGTGCCAGCAGCCAAGATCCCGACAGGGTGTCTGAAGCTTTCTTT. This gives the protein CASSQDPDRVSEAFF.

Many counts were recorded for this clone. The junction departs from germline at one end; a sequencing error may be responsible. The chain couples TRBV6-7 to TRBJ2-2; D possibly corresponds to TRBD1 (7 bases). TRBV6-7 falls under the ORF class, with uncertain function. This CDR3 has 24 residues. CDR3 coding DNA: TGTGCCAGCAGTCACTCCCCGAATGGAGGGCCTCCGGAAAAGGGGGCTGGAGCCACCGGGGAGCTGTTTTTT. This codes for CASSHSPNGGPPEKGAGATGELFF.

The CDR3 sequence is CASSRGVDNEQFF. The CDR3 region has the DNA TGTGCCAGCAGCCGAGGGGTTGACAATGAGCAGTTCTTC. The chain is built from TRBV6-5 and TRBJ2-1; D is possibly TRBD1 or TRBD2 (5 bases each). Germline CDR1 is MNHEY and CDR2 is SVGAGI. Trimming shortened V by 6 bases and J by 5 bases, and 11 bases separated the two germline ends. This CDR3 is 13 amino acids long.

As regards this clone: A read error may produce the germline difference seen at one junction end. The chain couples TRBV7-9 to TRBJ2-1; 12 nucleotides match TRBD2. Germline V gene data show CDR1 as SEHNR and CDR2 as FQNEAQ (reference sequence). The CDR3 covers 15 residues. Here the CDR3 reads CASSLAGGVLYEQFF. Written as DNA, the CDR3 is TGTGCCAGCAGCCTAGCGGGAGGGGTTTTGTATGAGCAGTTCTTC.

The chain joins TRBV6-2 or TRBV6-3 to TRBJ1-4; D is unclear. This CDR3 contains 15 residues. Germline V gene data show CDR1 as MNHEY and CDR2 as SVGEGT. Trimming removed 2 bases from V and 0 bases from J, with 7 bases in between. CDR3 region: CASSYGGATNEKLFF. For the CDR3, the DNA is TGTGCCAGCAGTTACGGCGGAGCAACTAATGAAAAACTGTTTTTT.

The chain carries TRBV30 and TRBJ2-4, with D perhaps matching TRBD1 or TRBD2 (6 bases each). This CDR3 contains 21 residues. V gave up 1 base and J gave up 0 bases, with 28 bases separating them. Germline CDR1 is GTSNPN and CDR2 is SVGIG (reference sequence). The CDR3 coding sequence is TGTGCCTGGAGTGCCTACTACCGGCCGACCGGGGGCGAACTAGCCAAAAACATTCAGTACTTC. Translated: CAWSAYYRPTGGELAKNIQYF.

CDR3 DNA sequence: TGTGCCAGCAGCTATTCGACAGGGTTGAACACTGAAGCTTTCTTT. Translated, it gives CASSYSTGLNTEAFF. V usage is TRBV13 and J usage is TRBJ1-1; 7 bases align to TRBD1. This CDR3 has 15 residues. V shed 4 bases, J shed 0 bases, and the junction held 5 bases outside the gene matches. From germline, CDR1 is PRHDT and CDR2 FYEKMQ (reference sequence).

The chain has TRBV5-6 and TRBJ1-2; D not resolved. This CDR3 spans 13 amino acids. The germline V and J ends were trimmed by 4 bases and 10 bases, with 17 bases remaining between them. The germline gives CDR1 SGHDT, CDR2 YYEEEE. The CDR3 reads CASSAALGPVYTF. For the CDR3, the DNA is TGTGCCAGCAGCGCAGCATTGGGCCCCGTCTACACCTTC. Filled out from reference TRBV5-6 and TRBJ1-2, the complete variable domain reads DAGVTQSPTHLIKTRGQQVTLRCSPKSGHDTVSWYQQALGQGPQFIFQYYEEEERQRGNFPDRFSGHQFPNYSSELNVNALLLGDSALYLCASSAALGPVYTFGSGTRLTVV.

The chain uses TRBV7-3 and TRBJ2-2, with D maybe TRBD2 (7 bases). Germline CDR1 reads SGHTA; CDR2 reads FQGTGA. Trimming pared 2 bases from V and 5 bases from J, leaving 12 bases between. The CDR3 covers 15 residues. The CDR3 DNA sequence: TGTGCCAGCAGCTTAGGCGGGGGCCGAACCGGGGAGCTGTTTTTT. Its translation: CASSLGGGRTGELFF. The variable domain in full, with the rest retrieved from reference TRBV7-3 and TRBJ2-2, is GAGVSQTPSNKVTEKGKYVELRCDPISGHTALYWYRQSLGQGPEFLIYFQGTGAADDSGLPNDRFFAVRPEGSVSTLKIQRTERGDSAVYLCASSLGGGRTGELFFGEGSRLTVL.

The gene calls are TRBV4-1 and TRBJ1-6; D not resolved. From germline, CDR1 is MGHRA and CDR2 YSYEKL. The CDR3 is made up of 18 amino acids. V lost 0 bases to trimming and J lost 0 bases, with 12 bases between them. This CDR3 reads CASSQDQVRSSYNSPLHF. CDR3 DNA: TGCGCCAGCAGCCAAGATCAAGTCCGGAGCTCCTATAATTCACCCCTCCACTTT.

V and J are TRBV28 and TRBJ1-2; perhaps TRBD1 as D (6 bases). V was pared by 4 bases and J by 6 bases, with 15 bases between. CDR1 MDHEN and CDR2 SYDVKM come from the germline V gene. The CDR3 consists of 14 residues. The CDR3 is CASSSPGQRNGYTF. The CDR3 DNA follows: TGTGCCAGCAGTTCCCCTGGACAGCGAAATGGCTACACCTTC.

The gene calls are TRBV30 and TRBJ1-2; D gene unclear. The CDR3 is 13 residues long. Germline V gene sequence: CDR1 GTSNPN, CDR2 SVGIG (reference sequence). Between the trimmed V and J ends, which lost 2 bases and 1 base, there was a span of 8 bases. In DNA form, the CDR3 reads TGTGCCTGGAGTCTCGACCGTAACTATGGCTACACCTTC. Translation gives CAWSLDRNYGYTF.

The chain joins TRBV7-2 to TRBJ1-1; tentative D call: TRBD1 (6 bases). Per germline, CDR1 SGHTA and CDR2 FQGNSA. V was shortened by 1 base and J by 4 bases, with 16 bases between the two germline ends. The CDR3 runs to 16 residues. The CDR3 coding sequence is TGTGCCAGCAGCTTAGATCCCCTTGGGGGCGGCACTGAAGCTTTCTTT. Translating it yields CASSLDPLGGGTEAFF.